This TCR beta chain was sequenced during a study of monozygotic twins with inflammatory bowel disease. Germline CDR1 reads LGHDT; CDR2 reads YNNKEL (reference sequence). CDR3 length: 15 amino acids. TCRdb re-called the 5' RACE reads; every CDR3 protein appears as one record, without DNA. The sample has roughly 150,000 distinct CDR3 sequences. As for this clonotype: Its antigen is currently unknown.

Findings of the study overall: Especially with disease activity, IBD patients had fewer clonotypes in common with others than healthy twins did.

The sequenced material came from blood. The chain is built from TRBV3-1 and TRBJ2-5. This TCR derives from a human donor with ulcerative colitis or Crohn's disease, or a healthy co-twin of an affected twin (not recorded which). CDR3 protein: CASSRRTDYQETQYF.